What follows are 21 T cell receptor beta chains derived from one specimen sequenced in a study of T cells after yellow fever vaccination. TCRdb ran MiXCR on the 5' RACE reads and lists one entry per CDR3 protein. The table has about 210,000 distinct CDR3 sequences, approximately 3% seen once. Specimen: CD4+ T cells sorted from PBMCs, collected 10 days after the yellow fever booster vaccination. These receptors came from a man aged 18-30 years who received the YFV17D yellow fever vaccine.

This clonotype has at least ten counts. The chain employs TRBV5-1 and TRBJ2-3; no clear D. Germline values: CDR1 SGHRS, CDR2 YFSETQ. V was trimmed by 0 bases and J by 0 bases, leaving 8 bases between them. This CDR3 is 15 amino acids long. The CDR3 bases are TGCGCCAGCAGCTTGGTTACAGATAGCACAGATACGCAGTATTTT. Its translation is CASSLVTDSTDTQYF.

The chain joins TRBV7-2 to TRBJ2-1, with D uncertain. V was pared by 5 bases and J by 1 base, with 9 bases between. Germline assignment: CDR1 SGHTA and CDR2 FQGNSA. The CDR3 covers 14 residues. The CDR3 nucleotides read TGTGCCAGCAGCGATCTAGGTTCCTACAATGAGCAGTTCTTC. This codes for CASSDLGSYNEQFF. The variable domain in full, completed from reference TRBV7-2 and TRBJ2-1, reads GAGVSQSPSNKVTEKGKDVELRCDPISGHTALYWYRQSLGQGLEFLIYFQGNSAPDKSGLPSDRFSAERTGGSVSTLTIQRTQQEDSAVYLCASSDLGSYNEQFFGPGTRLTVL.

This clonotype was seen at least ten times. This chain connects TRBV28 to TRBJ2-3; 10 bases agree with TRBD2. After removal of 3 bases from V and 1 base from J, the junction contained 4 bases not matched to a gene. Germline V gene sequence: CDR1 MDHEN, CDR2 SYDVKM. This CDR3 spans 16 amino acids. The CDR3: CASSFPGTSGTDTQYF. The DNA for the CDR3 is TGTGCCAGCAGTTTCCCCGGGACTAGCGGCACAGATACGCAGTATTTT.

In the case of this clonotype: It is unclear where the CDR3 begins or ends on the DNA, so no DNA is shown, and the CDR3 is as TCRdb lists it. The chain recombines TRBV7-9 with TRBJ1-1; the DNA was not used to check the table's D call, TRBD1. The V gene's germline CDR1 is SEHNR and CDR2 FQNEAQ (reference sequence). The CDR3 length is 11 residues, termini included. The CDR3 is CASSFGTGSFF.

This clonotype appeared a few times. J is TRBJ1-1 and V is TRBV12-3 or TRBV12-4; D not certain. The CDR3 is 13 residues long. Trimming removed 3 bases at V and 7 bases at J, with 12 bases between. DNA of the CDR3: TGTGCCAGCAGTTTTGGTCAGACTTATGAAGCTTTCTTT. This translates into CASSFGQTYEAFF.

The chain combines TRBV6-1 with TRBJ2-5, with 8 bases fitting TRBD1. The germline CDR1 and CDR2 sequences are MNHNS and SASEGT. The CDR3 is 14 amino acids. J gave up 4 bases and V 5 bases, and 6 bases lay outside the gene matches. The CDR3 sequence is CASSLRTGLETQYF. The CDR3, as DNA: TGTGCCAGCAGTCTACGGACAGGGTTAGAGACCCAGTACTTC.

The DNA for the CDR3 is TGTGCCAGCAGTCCCTACTCAGATACGCAGTATTTT. This encodes CASSPYSDTQYF. The chain joins TRBV6-2 or TRBV6-3 to TRBJ2-3; D is unresolved. This CDR3 comprises 12 residues. CDR1 and CDR2 (germline): MNHEY, SVGEGT. V lost 5 bases to trimming and J lost 4 bases, with 7 bases between them.

This clonotype was recorded at least ten times. This chain joins TRBV28 and TRBJ2-7; no definite D call. CDR3 length equals 12 residues. The germline V gene has CDR1 MDHEN and CDR2 SYDVKM. V lost 3 bases, J lost 3 bases, and 6 bases lay in between. CDR3 in amino acids: CASSFPFYEQYV. The CDR3 bases are TGTGCCAGCAGTTTCCCCTTCTACGAGCAGTACGTC.

The chain links TRBV12-3 or TRBV12-4 to TRBJ2-5; perhaps TRBD2 as D (6 bases). This CDR3 contains 12 residues. The ends were cut back, 7 bases at V and 3 bases at J, with 9 bases in the middle. The CDR3 nucleotides are TGTGCCAGCAACTGGGGGGAAGAGACCCAGTACTTC. Its translation is CASNWGEETQYF.

The chain couples TRBV19 to TRBJ2-2; no definite D call. The CDR3 consists of 14 residues. CDR1 is LNHDA and CDR2 is SQIVND in the germline V gene (reference sequence). Between the trimmed V and J ends, which lost 3 bases and 8 bases, there was a span of 13 bases. The CDR3 DNA reads TGTGCCAGTAGTATCAGGTCAAAGGAAGGGGAGCTGTTTTTT. This sequence encodes CASSIRSKEGELFF.

This clonotype has a count of ten or more. The chain employs TRBV14 and TRBJ2-1; D not resolved. This CDR3 is built from 12 residues. The germline gives CDR1 SGHDN, CDR2 FVKESK. V shed 0 bases and J shed 10 bases, with 7 bases lying between them. In DNA, the CDR3 is TGTGCCAGCAGCCAAGAGAGCAGGGAGCAGTTCTTC. Amino acids: CASSQESREQFF.

This clonotype was seen many times. V usage is TRBV5-1 and J usage is TRBJ2-5, with TRBD2 matching 8 bases. V was pared by 3 bases and J by 4 bases, with 5 bases of the junction left unmatched. The CDR3 runs 14 residues. Germline lookup yields CDR1 SGHRS and CDR2 YFSETQ. CDR3 in DNA: TGCGCCAGCAGCTCCGGCCGGGGGGGAGAGACCCAGTACTTC. It specifies CASSSGRGGETQYF.

Only a few counts were recorded for this clonotype. The chain has TRBV28 and TRBJ2-7; TRBD1 might be the D (6 bases). The germline V and J ends were trimmed by 6 bases and 0 bases, with 12 bases remaining between them. CDR1 MDHEN and CDR2 SYDVKM come from the germline V gene. The CDR3 length is 14 residues. The CDR3 bases are TGTGCCAGCAGCACCAGGGACAACTCCTACGAGCAGTACGTC. This gives the protein CASSTRDNSYEQYV.

The table lists this clonotype with many counts. The genes are TRBV7-6 and TRBJ2-7; possible D gene TRBD2, 5 bases. Germline V gene lookup returns CDR1 SGHVS and CDR2 FNYEAQ. Trimming shortened V by 0 bases and J by 2 bases, and 17 bases separated the two germline ends. This CDR3 has 17 amino acids. DNA for the CDR3: TGTGCCAGCAGCTTAGCCCCTAACCGGGGTTCGACCTACGAGCAGTACTTC. Its protein is CASSLAPNRGSTYEQYF.

This chain uses TRBV5-1 with TRBJ1-2; D remains unclear. Germline CDR1 reads SGHRS; CDR2 reads YFSETQ. The CDR3 length is 14 residues. Trimming took off 0 bases at V and 4 bases at J, with 10 bases between the two ends. The CDR3 protein is CASSLAPNSYGYTF. The CDR3 region has the DNA TGCGCCAGCAGCTTGGCCCCCAACAGCTATGGCTACACCTTC.

This clonotype was recorded many times. This rearrangement joins TRBV5-1 to TRBJ2-5, with D perhaps TRBD2 (7 bases). Germline V gives CDR1 SGHRS, CDR2 YFSETQ. Deletions cut 4 bases from V and 7 bases from J, with 17 bases between. The CDR3 runs 14 residues. CDR3 sequence (DNA): TGCGCCAGCAGCATCCAAAGGGGGGGCCGGACCCAGTACTTC. It translates to CASSIQRGGRTQYF.

There are a few counts of this clonotype. V is TRBV5-1 and J is TRBJ2-4; 7 bases are a match to TRBD1. This CDR3 is 15 amino acids long. The germline V gene has CDR1 SGHRS and CDR2 YFSETQ. V shed 0 bases and J 3 bases; nucleotides not matched to a gene: 3. The chain's CDR3 is CASSLGGQLKNIQYF. The CDR3 DNA sequence: TGCGCCAGCAGCTTGGGGGGACAGCTCAAAAACATTCAGTACTTC.

This clonotype was counted at least ten times. J is TRBJ1-1 and V is TRBV7-9; 8 nucleotides align to TRBD1. Germline CDR1 SEHNR, CDR2 FQNEAQ (reference sequence). This CDR3 has 15 amino acids. The J segment lost 2 bases and the V segment lost 5 bases, leaving 7 bases of the junction unmatched. CDR3: CASSPRAGGNTEAFF. The CDR3 nucleotides are TGTGCCAGCAGCCCCCGGGCAGGGGGCAACACTGAAGCTTTCTTT.

V gene TRBV7-2 combines with J gene TRBJ2-3; the D is unclear. Per germline, CDR1 SGHTA and CDR2 FQGNSA. The CDR3 sequence is 13 residues long. V lost 5 bases to trimming and J lost 5 bases, with 11 bases between them. CDR3 sequence: CASSQITQDTQYF. The CDR3 coding sequence is TGTGCCAGCAGCCAAATCACCCAAGATACGCAGTATTTT.

This clonotype was seen ten or more times. Written as DNA, the CDR3 is TGTGCCAGCAGCGCGGCTGGTTACGGCTACACCTTC. Protein product: CASSAAGYGYTF. The chain recombines TRBV9 with TRBJ1-2; D is uncertain. CDR3 length equals 12 residues. Trimming stripped 3 bases from V and 8 bases from J, with 11 bases between. Per the germline V gene, CDR1 is SGDLS and CDR2 is YYNGEE.

This clonotype was seen many times. V is TRBV5-5 and J is TRBJ2-2; TRBD1 aligns across 8 bases. CDR1 and CDR2 (germline): SGHKS, YYEKEE (reference sequence). Trimming at V came to 4 bases and at J to 5 bases, leaving 7 bases not matched to a gene. The CDR3 contains 15 residues. This CDR3 is CASSETGVLTGELFF. DNA for the CDR3: TGTGCCAGCAGCGAGACAGGGGTATTGACCGGGGAGCTGTTTTTT. The full variable domain, with the rest looked up from reference TRBV5-5 and TRBJ2-2, is DAGVTQSPTHLIKTRGQQVTLRCSPISGHKSVSWYQQVLGQGPQFIFQYYEKEERGRGNFPDRFSARQFPNYSSELNVNALLLGDSALYLCASSETGVLTGELFFGEGSRLTVL.